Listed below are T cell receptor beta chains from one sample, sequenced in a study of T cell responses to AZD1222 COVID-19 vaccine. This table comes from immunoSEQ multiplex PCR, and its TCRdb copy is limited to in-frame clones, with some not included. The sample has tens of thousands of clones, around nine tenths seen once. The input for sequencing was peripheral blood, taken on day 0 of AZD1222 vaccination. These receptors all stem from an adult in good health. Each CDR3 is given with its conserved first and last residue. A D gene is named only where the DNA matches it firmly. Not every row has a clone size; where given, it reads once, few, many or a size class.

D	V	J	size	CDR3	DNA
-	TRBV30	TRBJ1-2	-	CAWSLRESNTF	TGTGCCTGGAGTCTCCGGGAATCTAACACCTTC
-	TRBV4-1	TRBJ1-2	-	CASSQRQTFDYGYTF	TGCGCCAGCAGCCAAAGACAGACTTTCGACTATGGCTACACCTTC
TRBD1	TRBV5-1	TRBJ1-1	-	CASSQDRGVGNTEAFF	TGCGCCAGCAGCCAGGACAGGGGGGTCGGGAACACTGAAGCTTTCTTT
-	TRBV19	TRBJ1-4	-	CASNRGTTNEKLFF	TGTGCCAGTAATCGGGGGACAACTAATGAAAAACTGTTTTTT
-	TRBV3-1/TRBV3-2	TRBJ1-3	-	CASSRRTASGNTIYF	TGTGCCAGCAGCCGTAGGACGGCCTCTGGAAACACCATATATTTT
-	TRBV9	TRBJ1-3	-	CASSAFGSGNTIYF	-
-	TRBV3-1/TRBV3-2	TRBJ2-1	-	CASSRTDNEQFF	TGTGCCAGCAGCAGGACAGACAATGAGCAGTTCTTC
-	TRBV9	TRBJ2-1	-	CASSVIVGHEQFF	TGTGCCAGCAGCGTAATCGTCGGTCATGAGCAGTTCTTC
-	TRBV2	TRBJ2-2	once	CASRGGRQDDAGELFF	TGTGCCAGCAGAGGGGGGAGACAGGATGATGCCGGGGAGCTGTTTTTT
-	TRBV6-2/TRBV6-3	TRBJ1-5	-	CASSRDGNQPQHF	TGTGCCAGCAGCCGGGACGGCAATCAGCCCCAGCATTTT
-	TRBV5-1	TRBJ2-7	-	CASSLAGQSYEQYF	TGCGCCAGCAGCTTGGCTGGCCAGTCCTACGAGCAGTACTTC
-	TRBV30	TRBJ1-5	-	CAWAQLGQPQHF	TGTGCCTGGGCTCAGTTAGGTCAGCCCCAGCATTTT
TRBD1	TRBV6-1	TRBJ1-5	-	CASSDRDRGLQPQHF	TGTGCCAGCAGTGACCGGGACAGGGGCCTGCAGCCCCAGCATTTT
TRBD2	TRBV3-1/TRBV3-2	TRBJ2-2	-	CASSLRDYRNTGELFF	TGTGCCAGCAGCCTCCGGGACTACAGGAACACCGGGGAGCTGTTTTTT
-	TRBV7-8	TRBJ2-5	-	CASSSRPLDGVTQYF	TGTGCCAGCAGCTCGCGCCCGCTAGATGGGGTGACCCAGTACTTC
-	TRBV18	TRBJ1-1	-	CASSPQGRNTEAFF	TGTGCCAGCTCACCACAGGGGAGAAACACTGAAGCTTTCTTT
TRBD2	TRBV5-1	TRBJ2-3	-	CASSLGLAGVDTQYF	TGCGCCAGCAGCCTAGGACTAGCGGGGGTCGATACGCAGTATTTT
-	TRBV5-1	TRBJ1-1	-	CASTYYGGVSTEAFF	TGCGCCAGCACCTACTACGGGGGCGTAAGCACTGAAGCTTTCTTT
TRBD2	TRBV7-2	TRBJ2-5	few	CASSLRRGQETQYF	TGTGCCAGCAGCTTACGGCGGGGGCAAGAGACCCAGTACTTC
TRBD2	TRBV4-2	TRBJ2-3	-	CASSLSGDSGGASGTDTQYF	TGTGCCAGCAGCCTTTCCGGTGATAGCGGGGGGGCGTCTGGCACAGATACGCAGTATTTT
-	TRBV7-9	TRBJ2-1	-	CASSFHNEQFF	TGTGCCAGCAGCTTTCACAATGAGCAGTTCTTC
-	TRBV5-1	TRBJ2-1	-	CASSLEDPAYNEQFF	TGCGCCAGCAGCTTGGAGGACCCGGCCTACAATGAGCAGTTCTTC
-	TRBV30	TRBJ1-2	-	CAWRELETAGYTF	TGTGCCTGGAGAGAGTTGGAGACAGCGGGCTACACCTTC
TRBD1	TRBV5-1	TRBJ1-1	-	CASSPGQGTEAFF	TGCGCCAGCAGCCCCGGACAGGGCACTGAAGCTTTCTTT
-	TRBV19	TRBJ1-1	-	CASSDAGMNTEAFF	TGTGCCAGTAGCGATGCGGGGATGAACACTGAAGCTTTCTTT
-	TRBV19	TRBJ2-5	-	CASSAGRQETQYF	TGTGCCAGTAGCGCAGGCAGACAAGAGACCCAGTACTTC
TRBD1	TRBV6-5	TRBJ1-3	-	CASSLGQGIGNTIYF	TGTGCCAGCAGTCTTGGACAGGGAATTGGAAACACCATATATTTT
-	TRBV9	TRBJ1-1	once	CASSVTWGDTEAFF	TGTGCCAGCAGCGTAACCTGGGGAGACACTGAAGCTTTCTTT
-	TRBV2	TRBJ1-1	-	CASSETEPNTEAFF	TGTGCCAGCAGTGAGACAGAACCTAACACTGAAGCTTTCTTT
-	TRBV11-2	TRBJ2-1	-	CASSLDRNYLYNEQFF	TGTGCCAGCAGCTTAGATAGGAACTACCTCTACAATGAGCAGTTCTTC
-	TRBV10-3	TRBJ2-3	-	CAISEERIGGTDTQYF	TGTGCCATCAGTGAGGAGAGGATTGGGGGCACAGATACGCAGTATTTT
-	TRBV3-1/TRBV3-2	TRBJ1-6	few	CASSQDEARSPLHF	TGTGCCAGCAGCCAAGATGAGGCACGTTCACCCCTCCACTTT
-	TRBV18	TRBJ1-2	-	CASSPRVANYGYTF	TGTGCCAGCTCACCTCGGGTGGCTAACTATGGCTACACCTTC
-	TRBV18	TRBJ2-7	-	CASSPRSGENEQYF	TGTGCCAGCTCACCACGGTCAGGGGAAAACGAGCAGTACTTC
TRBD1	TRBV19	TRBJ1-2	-	CASSDPGQGARGYTF	TGTGCCAGTAGTGACCCGGGACAGGGGGCGCGGGGCTACACCTTC
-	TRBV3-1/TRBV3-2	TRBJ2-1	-	CASSQLSLSEQFF	TGTGCCAGCAGCCAACTTAGCTTGAGTGAGCAGTTCTTC
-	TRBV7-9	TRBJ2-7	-	CASSLVSGKVYEQYF	TGTGCCAGCAGCTTAGTATCAGGGAAGGTCTACGAGCAGTACTTC
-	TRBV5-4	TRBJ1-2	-	CASSFNRAYGYTF	TGTGCCAGCAGCTTCAACAGAGCTTATGGCTACACCTTC
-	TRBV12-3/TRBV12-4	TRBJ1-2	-	CASSLVSKGGYTF	TGTGCCAGCAGTTTAGTTAGCAAAGGTGGCTACACCTTC
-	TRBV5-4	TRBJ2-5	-	CASSPPGGGVETQYF	TGTGCCAGCAGCCCCCCTGGGGGGGGCGTGGAGACCCAGTACTTC
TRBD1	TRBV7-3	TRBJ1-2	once	CASSLTGTVGGYTF	TGTGCCAGCAGCTTAACGGGGACAGTGGGCGGCTACACCTTC
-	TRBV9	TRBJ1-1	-	CASSVLPQPSTEAFF	TGTGCCAGCAGCGTACTCCCCCAGCCCAGCACTGAAGCTTTCTTT
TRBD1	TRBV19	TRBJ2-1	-	CASSIRDRDNEQFF	TGTGCCAGTAGTATCCGGGACAGGGACAATGAGCAGTTCTTC
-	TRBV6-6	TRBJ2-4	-	CASNQRGGLAKNIQYF	TGTGCCAGCAACCAACGGGGCGGTCTAGCCAAAAACATTCAGTACTTC
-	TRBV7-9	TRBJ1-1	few	CASSLSGYTEAFF	TGTGCCAGCAGCTTATCGGGGTACACTGAAGCTTTCTTT
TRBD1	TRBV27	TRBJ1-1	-	CASSSGQGTEAFF	TGTGCCAGCAGTTCAGGACAGGGCACTGAAGCTTTCTTT
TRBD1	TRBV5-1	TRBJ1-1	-	CASSLEGTGSAFF	TGCGCCAGCAGCTTGGAGGGGACAGGGTCCGCTTTCTTT
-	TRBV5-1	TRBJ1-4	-	CASSLEAGGRKLFF	TGCGCCAGCAGCTTGGAGGCAGGAGGGAGAAAACTGTTTTTT
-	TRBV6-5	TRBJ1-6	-	CASSYSIGDGNSPLHF	TGTGCCAGCAGTTACTCGATCGGGGACGGTAATTCACCCCTCCACTTT
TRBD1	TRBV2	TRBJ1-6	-	CASSGGQGRPLHF	TGTGCCAGCAGTGGGGGACAGGGGCGTCCCCTCCACTTT
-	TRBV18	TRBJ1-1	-	CASSPPGGDTEAFF	TGTGCCAGCTCACCACCCGGCGGGGACACTGAAGCTTTCTTT
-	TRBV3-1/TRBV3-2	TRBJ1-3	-	CASGEVGNTIYF	TGTGCCAGCGGCGAGGTTGGAAACACCATATATTTT
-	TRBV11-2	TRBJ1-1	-	CASSPWRETEAFF	TGTGCCAGCAGCCCCTGGCGTGAGACTGAAGCTTTCTTT